Below are 24 T cell receptor beta chains sequenced from a single sample in a study of human T cells and chemical hapten exposure. MiXCR was run by TCRdb on the RACE reads, yielding one entry per CDR3 protein. The sample consists of under 200,000 distinct CDR3 sequences, approximately 29% of them appearing once. The time point: pre-sensitization, week 0. Documented treatment: therapeutic diphenylcyclopropenone sensitization with weekly scalp DPC. Material: whole blood, obtained in connection with sensitization to the hapten diphenylcyclopropenone (DPC). All receptors come from a woman aged 30 to 39 with alopecia areata. Some clones in this sample may be carry-over from other donors' samples.

This clonotype was seen more than once but under ten times. V gene TRBV7-9 combines with J gene TRBJ1-5; 8 nucleotides align to TRBD1. This CDR3 is 14 amino acids long. The germline V gene encodes CDR1 SEHNR and CDR2 FQNEAQ (reference sequence). J lost 7 bases, V lost 6 bases, and 8 bases had no gene match. The CDR3 loop reads CASSSDRGEQPQHF. The CDR3 DNA follows: TGTGCCAGCAGTTCCGACAGGGGAGAGCAGCCCCAGCATTTT.

This clonotype was seen a handful of times. The chain recombines TRBV28 with TRBJ2-5; no firm D call. There are 14 residues in the CDR3. With 10 bases removed from V and 0 bases from J, the gap between germline ends came to 15 bases. Looked up from germline, CDR1 is MDHEN and CDR2 is SYDVKM. Written as DNA, the CDR3 is TGTGCCACCAAGACGGGCGTCGACCAAGAGACCCAGTACTTC. Its translation: CATKTGVDQETQYF.

This clonotype was seen only a few times. The chain couples TRBV20-1 to TRBJ2-7; TRBD2 matches at 9 bases. The CDR3 covers 15 residues. V shed 3 bases and J 1 base; nucleotides not matched to a gene: 7. CDR1 DFQATT and CDR2 SNEGSKA come from the germline V gene (reference sequence). DNA for the CDR3: TGCAGTGCTAGGGCGACTAGCGGAACATCCTACGAGCAGTACTTC. Residues: CSARATSGTSYEQYF.

This chain joins TRBV28 and TRBJ2-1; no reliable D call. This CDR3 is 12 amino acids long. V lost 6 bases and J 9 bases, leaving 12 bases between the germline ends. Germline CDR1 MDHEN, CDR2 SYDVKM. DNA for the CDR3: TGTGCCAGCAGGTCCGGTTCGCTTGAGCAGTTCTTC. Protein: CASRSGSLEQFF.

In its sample, this clonotype was seen a few times. This chain joins TRBV6-2 or TRBV6-3 and TRBJ1-2; TRBD1 matches at 7 bases. From germline, CDR1 is MNHEY and CDR2 SVGEGT. The CDR3 length is 15 residues. V shed 6 bases and J 4 bases; nucleotides not matched to a gene: 11. CDR3 in amino acids: CASSRQGTTFYGYTF. CDR3 bases: TGTGCCAGCAGCCGACAGGGTACCACCTTCTATGGCTACACCTTC.

This clonotype was recorded a few times. This chain connects TRBV18 to TRBJ1-5; D is unclear. The CDR3 consists of 14 residues. In germline, CDR1 is KGHSH, CDR2 LQKENI. Between the trimmed V and J ends, which lost 3 bases and 3 bases, there was a span of 9 bases. Here the CDR3 reads CASSPESSNQPQHF. For the CDR3, the DNA is TGTGCCAGCTCACCGGAAAGCTCCAATCAGCCCCAGCATTTT.

The gene calls are TRBV29-1 and TRBJ2-5; 7 bases are shared with TRBD1. The V gene end was trimmed by 4 bases and the J gene end by 5 bases; junction bases not matched to a gene: 4. This CDR3 is built from 12 residues. CDR1 SQVTM and CDR2 ANQGSEA come from the germline V gene. Written as DNA, the CDR3 is TGCAGCGTTGGGGGACAGTTGGAGACCCAGTACTTC. It encodes CSVGGQLETQYF.

The V and J genes are TRBV29-1 and TRBJ2-1; 10 bases match TRBD1. The germline gives CDR1 SQVTM, CDR2 ANQGSEA. Unmatched junction bases numbered 11, after V lost 6 bases and J lost 6 bases. This CDR3 has 15 residues. The CDR3 DNA reads as TGCAGCGTGAGGCGCGGGACAGGGGCCTCCAATGAGCAGTTCTTC. Its protein product is CSVRRGTGASNEQFF.

The J gene is TRBJ2-3, the V gene TRBV29-1, with D possibly matching TRBD1 (5 bases). The CDR3 spans 14 residues. The germline gives CDR1 SQVTM, CDR2 ANQGSEA. The ends were cut back, 6 bases at V and 0 bases at J, with 13 bases in the middle. This CDR3 reads CSVRDSLSTDTQYF. CDR3 nucleotides: TGCAGCGTCCGCGACAGCCTCAGCACAGATACGCAGTATTTT.

This clonotype was detected ten times or more. The genes are TRBV5-1 and TRBJ2-3; TRBD1 might be the D (6 bases). V dropped 4 bases and J dropped 3 bases, with 9 bases sitting between them. CDR1 and CDR2 from the germline V gene are SGHRS and YFSETQ. This CDR3 has 13 residues. The CDR3 protein is CASSTQGTDTQYF. DNA for the CDR3: TGCGCCAGCAGCACCCAGGGGACAGATACGCAGTATTTT.

The chain joins TRBV4-3 to TRBJ2-1; TRBD2 agrees at 12 bases. The CDR3 length is 17 residues. CDR1 LGHNA and CDR2 YSLEER come from the germline V gene. Germline trimming cut 1 base from V and 7 bases from J; bases unmatched to any gene: 8. The CDR3 loop is CASSQGELAGGLNEQFF. CDR3 sequence (DNA): TGCGCCAGCAGCCAAGGAGAACTAGCGGGGGGTTTGAATGAGCAGTTCTTC.

This clonotype appeared a few times. The chain has TRBV7-2 and TRBJ2-5; D possibly corresponds to TRBD1 (5 bases). Germline V CDR1 and CDR2: SGHTA, FQGNSA. The germline V and J ends were trimmed by 5 bases and 5 bases, with 15 bases remaining between them. The CDR3 loop spans 14 amino acids. The DNA of the CDR3 is TGTGCCAGCAGCCAGAGCAGGGCCGGGGAGACCCAGTACTTC. Amino acid sequence: CASSQSRAGETQYF. The complete variable domain, with remaining parts taken from reference TRBV7-2 and TRBJ2-5, reads GAGVSQSPSNKVTEKGKDVELRCDPISGHTALYWYRQSLGQGLEFLIYFQGNSAPDKSGLPSDRFSAERTGGSVSTLTIQRTQQEDSAVYLCASSQSRAGETQYFGPGTRLLVL.

This clonotype was recorded a few times. This sequence joins TRBV5-5 and TRBJ1-1; 8 bases are shared with TRBD1. Unmatched junction bases numbered 9, after V lost 2 bases and J lost 0 bases. This CDR3 has 17 amino acids. The germline CDR1 and CDR2 sequences are SGHKS and YYEKEE (reference sequence). The CDR3 loop reads CASSFLQQGGMNTEAFF. DNA for the CDR3: TGTGCCAGCAGCTTTTTGCAACAGGGGGGAATGAACACTGAAGCTTTCTTT.

This CDR3 is CASTKGGAVETQYF. DNA for the CDR3: TGTGCCAGCACCAAAGGCGGGGCCGTGGAGACCCAGTACTTC. The V and J genes are TRBV25-1 and TRBJ2-5, with TRBD2 as a possible D gene (6 bases). This CDR3 has 14 amino acids. V was shortened by 7 bases and J by 5 bases, with 17 bases between the two germline ends. Germline V gene sequence: CDR1 MGHDK, CDR2 SYGVNS. The entire variable domain, with the rest obtained from reference TRBV25-1 and TRBJ2-5, is as follows: EADIYQTPRYLVIGTGKKITLECSQTMGHDKMYWYQQDPGMELHLIHYSYGVNSTEKGDLSSESTVSRIRTEHFPLTLESARPSHTSQYLCASTKGGAVETQYFGPGTRLLVL.

This clonotype was counted a few times. The CDR3 DNA is TGTGCCAGCAGCCAACTCCCGACGGGGCACAATGAGCAGTTCTTC. Its translation: CASSQLPTGHNEQFF. The rearrangement joins TRBV27 to TRBJ2-1, with D perhaps TRBD1 or TRBD2 (5 bases each). V was pared by 6 bases and J by 5 bases, with 17 bases between. The CDR3 is made up of 15 amino acids. Germline CDR1 and CDR2: MNHEY and SMNVEV (reference sequence).

The chain employs TRBV7-9 and TRBJ2-1; weak D call: TRBD2 (5 bases). CDR3 size: 12 residues. Germline V gene sequence: CDR1 SEHNR, CDR2 FQNEAQ (reference sequence). V lost 5 bases to trimming and J lost 5 bases, with 7 bases between them. Here the CDR3 DNA reads TGTGCCAGCAGCCAACTAGACAATGAGCAGTTCTTC. The encoded protein is CASSQLDNEQFF. Full variable domain (rest looked up from reference TRBV7-9 and TRBJ2-1): DTGVSQNPRHKITKRGQNVTFRCDPISEHNRLYWYRQTLGQGPEFLTYFQNEAQLEKSRLLSDRFSAERPKGSFSTLEIQRTEQGDSAMYLCASSQLDNEQFFGPGTRLTVL.

The chain joins TRBV18 to TRBJ2-3, with TRBD1 identical over 9 bases. This CDR3 is built from 14 residues. The V gene end was trimmed by 5 bases and the J gene end by 3 bases; junction bases not matched to a gene: 3. Germline CDR1 and CDR2: KGHSH and LQKENI. The CDR3 sequence: CASSRDRVTDTQYF. CDR3 nucleotide sequence: TGTGCCAGCTCAAGGGACAGGGTTACAGATACGCAGTATTTT.

This clonotype was seen a few times. Compared with germline, one end of the junction differs, possibly owing to a read error. The chain is built from TRBV15 and TRBJ2-5, with D maybe TRBD1 (6 bases). CDR1 and CDR2 (germline): LNHNV, YYDKDF (reference sequence). The CDR3 sequence is 14 residues long. The CDR3 reads CATSRDSAQETRYF. The CDR3 nucleotides read TGTGCCACCAGCAGGGACAGTGCTCAAGAGACCCGGTACTTC.

The V and J genes are TRBV9 and TRBJ1-1; no firm D call. From germline, CDR1 is SGDLS and CDR2 YYNGEE. The CDR3 totals 14 residues. V lost 0 bases and J 1 base, leaving 7 bases between the germline ends. The DNA for the CDR3 is TGTGCCAGCAGCGTAGACCCCGAGAACACTGAAGCTTTCTTT. Its protein is CASSVDPENTEAFF.

The sample holds a few counts of this clonotype. The rearrangement joins TRBV28 to TRBJ1-2; D might be TRBD1 (5 bases). From germline, CDR1 is MDHEN and CDR2 SYDVKM. V dropped 2 bases and J dropped 7 bases, with 14 bases sitting between them. CDR3 length: 14 amino acids. The CDR3 region is CASSLPAGLGGYTF. CDR3 coding DNA: TGTGCCAGCAGTTTACCGGCAGGGCTGGGTGGCTACACCTTC.

This chain uses TRBV2 with TRBJ1-6, with D perhaps matching TRBD1 (5 bases). The V gene lost 5 bases and the J gene lost 3 bases, with 11 bases spanning the gap. The germline V gene has CDR1 SNHLY and CDR2 FYNNEI. The CDR3 length is 15 residues. The DNA of the CDR3 is TGTGCCAGCAGTCTTGGAGGGGTCTATAATTCACCCCTCCACTTT. As protein: CASSLGGVYNSPLHF.

In its sample, this clonotype was seen a few times. The V call is TRBV29-1, the J call TRBJ2-3; TRBD2 is a possible D gene (5 bases). The germline V gene has CDR1 SQVTM and CDR2 ANQGSEA. Trimming took off 6 bases at V and 0 bases at J, with 13 bases between the two ends. This CDR3 has 14 residues. The CDR3 is CSVAVLTSTDTQYF. The CDR3, as DNA: TGCAGCGTAGCGGTCCTCACAAGCACAGATACGCAGTATTTT.

This sequence joins TRBV5-1 and TRBJ2-2; no clear D. V shed 5 bases and J shed 0 bases, with 8 bases lying between them. CDR1 and CDR2 (germline): SGHRS, YFSETQ. The CDR3 has 14 amino acids. CDR3 DNA sequence: TGCGCCAGCAGGCACATAGCGAACACCGGGGAGCTGTTTTTT. Residues: CASRHIANTGELFF.

This clonotype was seen a few times. The V call is TRBV5-1, the J call TRBJ2-1; 7 nucleotides align to TRBD1. With V trimmed by 3 bases and J by 3 bases, 6 bases remained unmatched. The CDR3 sequence is 15 residues long. Germline CDR1 is SGHRS and CDR2 is YFSETQ. CDR3: CASSSTTGSYNEQFF. The CDR3 coding sequence is TGCGCCAGCAGCTCCACGACAGGGAGCTACAATGAGCAGTTCTTC.